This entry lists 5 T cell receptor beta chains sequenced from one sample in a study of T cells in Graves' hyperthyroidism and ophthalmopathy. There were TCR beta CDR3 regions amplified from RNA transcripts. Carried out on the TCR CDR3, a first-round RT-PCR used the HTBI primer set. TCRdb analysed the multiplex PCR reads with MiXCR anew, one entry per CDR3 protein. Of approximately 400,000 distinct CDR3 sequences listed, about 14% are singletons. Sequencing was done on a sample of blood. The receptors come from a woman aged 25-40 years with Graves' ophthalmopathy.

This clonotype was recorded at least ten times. The CDR3 DNA reads TGCAGTGCTGGAGCGGTTGAGCGAGTCACAGATACGCAGTATTTT. Protein product: CSAGAVERVTDTQYF. The V call is TRBV20-1, the J call TRBJ2-3; D is perhaps TRBD2 (5 bases). The CDR3 length is 15 residues. Trimming removed 5 bases from V and 2 bases from J, with 17 bases in between. Per germline, CDR1 DFQATT and CDR2 SNEGSKA (reference sequence).

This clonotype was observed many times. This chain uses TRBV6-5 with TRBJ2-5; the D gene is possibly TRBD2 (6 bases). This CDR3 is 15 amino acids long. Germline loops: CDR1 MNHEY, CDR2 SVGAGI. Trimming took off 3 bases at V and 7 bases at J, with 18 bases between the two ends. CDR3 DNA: TGTGCCAGCAGTTATGGCGGGGCTCGCCAGGGGACCCAGTACTTC. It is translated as CASSYGGARQGTQYF.

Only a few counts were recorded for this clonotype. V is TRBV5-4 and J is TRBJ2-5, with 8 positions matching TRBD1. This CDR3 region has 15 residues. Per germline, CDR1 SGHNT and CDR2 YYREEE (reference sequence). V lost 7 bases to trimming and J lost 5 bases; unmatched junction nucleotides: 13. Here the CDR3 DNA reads TGTGCCAGCTCCCCCCTGGACAGGGATGGGGAGACCCAGTACTTC. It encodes CASSPLDRDGETQYF.

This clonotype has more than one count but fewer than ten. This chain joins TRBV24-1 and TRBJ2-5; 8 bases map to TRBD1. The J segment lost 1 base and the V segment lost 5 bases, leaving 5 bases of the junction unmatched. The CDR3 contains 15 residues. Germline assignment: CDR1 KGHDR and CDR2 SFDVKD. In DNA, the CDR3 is TGTGCCACCAGTGGTTTAGGGACAGGCCAAGAGACCCAGTACTTC. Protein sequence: CATSGLGTGQETQYF.

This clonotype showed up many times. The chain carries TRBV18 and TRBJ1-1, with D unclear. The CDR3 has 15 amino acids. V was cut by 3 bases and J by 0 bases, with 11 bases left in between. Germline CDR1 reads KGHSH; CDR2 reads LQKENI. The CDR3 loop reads CASSPPTSMNTEAFF. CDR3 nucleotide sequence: TGTGCCAGCTCACCTCCTACTTCAATGAACACTGAAGCTTTCTTT.